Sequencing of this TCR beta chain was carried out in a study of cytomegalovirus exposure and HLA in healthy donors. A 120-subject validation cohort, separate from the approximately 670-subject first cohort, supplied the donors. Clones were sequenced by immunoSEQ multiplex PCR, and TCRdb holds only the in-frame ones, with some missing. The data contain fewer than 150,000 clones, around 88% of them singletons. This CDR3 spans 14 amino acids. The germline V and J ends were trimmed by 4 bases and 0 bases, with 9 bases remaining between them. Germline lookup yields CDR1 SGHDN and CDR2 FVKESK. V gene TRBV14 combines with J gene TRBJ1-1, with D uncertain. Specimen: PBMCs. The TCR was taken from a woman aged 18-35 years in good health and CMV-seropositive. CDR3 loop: CASSLRVMNTEAFF. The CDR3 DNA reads TGTGCCAGCAGCCTGCGGGTGATGAACACTGAAGCTTTCTTT. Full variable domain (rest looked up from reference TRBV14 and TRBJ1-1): EAGVTQFPSHSVIEKGQTVTLRCDPISGHDNLYWYRRVMGKEIKFLLHFVKESKQDESGMPNNRFLAERTGGTYSTLKVQPAELEDSGVYFCASSLRVMNTEAFFGQGTRLTVV.